This T cell receptor beta chain is from a study of shared clonotypes between healthy human individuals. Turning to this clone: Its specificity is unknown.

Overall study findings and caveats: Only blood was sampled, and tissue TCR repertoires likely differ from blood ones. As a rule, naive subsets had a larger estimated richness than memory subsets.

This table comes from immunoSEQ multiplex PCR, and its TCRdb copy is limited to in-frame clones, with some not included. Among more than 2,000,000 clones, just over 90% were seen once, and the ten largest hold 0.39%. With 3 bases removed from V and 5 bases from J, the gap between germline ends came to 15 bases. Germline values: CDR1 ENHRY, CDR2 SYGVKD. The CDR3 loop spans 15 amino acids. Caucasian adults residing in Nashville, Tennessee made up all the donors. The V gene is TRBV10-3, the J gene TRBJ2-3, with D perhaps matching TRBD2 (5 bases). The sequenced material came from naive CD4+ T cells from PBMCs. Subset: CD45RA+ positively selected. The receptor's source is a man aged 18 to 30 in good health. Some clones in this sample may be carry-over from other donors' samples. The CDR3: CAISDLAGSGDTQYF. The CDR3 region has the DNA TGTGCCATCAGTGATCTGGCGGGTTCCGGAGATACGCAGTATTTT.